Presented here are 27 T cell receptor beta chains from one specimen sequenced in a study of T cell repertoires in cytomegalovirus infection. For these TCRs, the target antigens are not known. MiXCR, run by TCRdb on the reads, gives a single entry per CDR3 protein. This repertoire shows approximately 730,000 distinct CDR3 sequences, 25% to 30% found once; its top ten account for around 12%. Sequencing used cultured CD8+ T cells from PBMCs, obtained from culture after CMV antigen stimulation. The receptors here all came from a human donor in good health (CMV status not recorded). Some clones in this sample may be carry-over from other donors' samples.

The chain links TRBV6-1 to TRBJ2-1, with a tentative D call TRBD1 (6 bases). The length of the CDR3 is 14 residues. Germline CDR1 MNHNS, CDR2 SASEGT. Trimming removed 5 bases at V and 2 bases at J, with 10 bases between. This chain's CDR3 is CASSYEGAYNEQFF. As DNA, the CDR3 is TGTGCCAGCAGTTACGAGGGGGCCTACAATGAGCAGTTCTTC.

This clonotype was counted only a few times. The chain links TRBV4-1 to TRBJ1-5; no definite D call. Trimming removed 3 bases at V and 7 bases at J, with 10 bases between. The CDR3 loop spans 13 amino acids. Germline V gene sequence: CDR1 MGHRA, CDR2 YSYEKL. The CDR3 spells CASSQGFRQPQHF. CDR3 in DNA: TGCGCCAGCAGCCAGGGGTTCAGGCAGCCCCAGCATTTT.

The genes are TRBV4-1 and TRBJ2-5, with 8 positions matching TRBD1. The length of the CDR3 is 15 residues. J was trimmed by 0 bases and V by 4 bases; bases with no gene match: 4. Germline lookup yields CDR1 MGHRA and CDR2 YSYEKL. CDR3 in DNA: TGCGCCAGCAGCCGGACGGACAGGGACCAAGAGACCCAGTACTTC. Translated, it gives CASSRTDRDQETQYF.

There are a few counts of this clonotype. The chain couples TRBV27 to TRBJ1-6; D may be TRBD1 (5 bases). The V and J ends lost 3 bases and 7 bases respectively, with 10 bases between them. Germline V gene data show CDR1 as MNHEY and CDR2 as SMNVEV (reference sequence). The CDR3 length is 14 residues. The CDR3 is CASSFLTGNSPLHF. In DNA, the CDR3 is TGTGCCAGCAGTTTTTTAACAGGCAATTCACCCCTCCACTTT.

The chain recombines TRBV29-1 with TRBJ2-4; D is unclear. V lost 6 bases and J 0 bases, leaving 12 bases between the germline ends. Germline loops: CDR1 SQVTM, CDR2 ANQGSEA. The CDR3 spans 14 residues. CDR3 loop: CSVCSGLAKNIQYF. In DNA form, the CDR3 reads TGCAGCGTCTGTAGTGGTCTAGCCAAAAACATTCAGTACTTC.

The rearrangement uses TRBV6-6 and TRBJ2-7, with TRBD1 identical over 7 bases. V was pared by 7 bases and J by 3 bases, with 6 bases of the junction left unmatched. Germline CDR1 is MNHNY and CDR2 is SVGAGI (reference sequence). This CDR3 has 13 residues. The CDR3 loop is CASNHRGHYEQYV. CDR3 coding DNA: TGTGCCAGCAACCACAGGGGCCACTACGAGCAGTACGTC.

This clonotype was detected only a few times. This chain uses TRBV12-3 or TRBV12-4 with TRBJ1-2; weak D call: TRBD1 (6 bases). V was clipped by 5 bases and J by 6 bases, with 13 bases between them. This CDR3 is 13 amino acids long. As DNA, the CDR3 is TGTGCCAGCAGTAGCGACAGGAGGGATGGCTACACCTTC. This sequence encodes CASSSDRRDGYTF.

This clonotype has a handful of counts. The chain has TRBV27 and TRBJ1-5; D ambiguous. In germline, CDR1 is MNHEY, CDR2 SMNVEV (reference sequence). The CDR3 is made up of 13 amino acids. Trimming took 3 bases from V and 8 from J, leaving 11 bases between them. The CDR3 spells CASSLAAPEPQHF. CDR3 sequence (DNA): TGTGCCAGCAGTTTGGCAGCGCCCGAGCCCCAGCATTTT.

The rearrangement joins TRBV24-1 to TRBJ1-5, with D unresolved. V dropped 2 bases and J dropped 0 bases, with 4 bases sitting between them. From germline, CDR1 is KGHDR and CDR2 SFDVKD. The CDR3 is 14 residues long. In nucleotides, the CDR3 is TGTGCCACCAGTGATTACAATAGCAATCAGCCCCAGCATTTT. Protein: CATSDYNSNQPQHF.

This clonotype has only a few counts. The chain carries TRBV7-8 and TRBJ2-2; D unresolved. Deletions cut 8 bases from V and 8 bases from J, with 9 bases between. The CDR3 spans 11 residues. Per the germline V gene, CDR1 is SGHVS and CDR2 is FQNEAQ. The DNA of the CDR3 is TGTGCCAGCTTCCTCCGTGGGGAGCTGTTTTTT. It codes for CASFLRGELFF.

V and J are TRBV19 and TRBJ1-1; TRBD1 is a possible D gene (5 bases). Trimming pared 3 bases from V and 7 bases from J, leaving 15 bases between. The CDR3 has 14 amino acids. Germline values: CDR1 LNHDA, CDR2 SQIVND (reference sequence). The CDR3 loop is CASSIEWTNLEAFF. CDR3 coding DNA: TGTGCCAGTAGTATTGAATGGACAAACCTTGAAGCTTTCTTT.

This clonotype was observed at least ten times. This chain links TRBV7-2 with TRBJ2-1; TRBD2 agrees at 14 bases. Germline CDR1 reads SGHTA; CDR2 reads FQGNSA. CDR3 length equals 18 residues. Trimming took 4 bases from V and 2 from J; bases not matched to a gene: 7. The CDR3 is CASSSSTSGGAAYNEQFF. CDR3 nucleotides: TGTGCCAGCAGCTCTTCGACTAGCGGGGGGGCGGCCTACAATGAGCAGTTCTTC. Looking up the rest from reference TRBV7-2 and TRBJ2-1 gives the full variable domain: GAGVSQSPSNKVTEKGKDVELRCDPISGHTALYWYRQSLGQGLEFLIYFQGNSAPDKSGLPSDRFSAERTGGSVSTLTIQRTQQEDSAVYLCASSSSTSGGAAYNEQFFGPGTRLTVL.

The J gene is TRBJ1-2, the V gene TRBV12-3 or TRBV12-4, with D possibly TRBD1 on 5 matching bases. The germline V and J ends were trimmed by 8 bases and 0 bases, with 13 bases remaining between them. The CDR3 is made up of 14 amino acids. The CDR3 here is CASGLDTTNYGYTF. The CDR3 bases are TGTGCCAGCGGACTGGACACTACTAACTATGGCTACACCTTC.

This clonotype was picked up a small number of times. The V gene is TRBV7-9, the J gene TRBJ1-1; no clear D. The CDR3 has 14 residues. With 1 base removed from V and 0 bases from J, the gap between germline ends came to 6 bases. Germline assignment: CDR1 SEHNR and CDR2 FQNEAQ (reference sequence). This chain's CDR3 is CASSLVALNTEAFF. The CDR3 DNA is TGTGCCAGCAGCTTAGTAGCGTTGAACACTGAAGCTTTCTTT.

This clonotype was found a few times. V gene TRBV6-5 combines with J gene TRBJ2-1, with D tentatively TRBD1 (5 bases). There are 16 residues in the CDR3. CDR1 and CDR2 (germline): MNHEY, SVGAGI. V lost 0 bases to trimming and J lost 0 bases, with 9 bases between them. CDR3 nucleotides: TGTGCCAGCAGTTACTCCCAGCAGGGCTCCTACAATGAGCAGTTCTTC. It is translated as CASSYSQQGSYNEQFF.

The chain's CDR3 is CASSLQGRGNQPQHF. CDR3 nucleotide sequence: TGTGCCAGCAGCCTACAGGGGAGGGGCAATCAGCCCCAGCATTTT. The chain joins TRBV4-2 to TRBJ1-5, with 7 bases aligning to TRBD1. The CDR3 is 15 residues long. V shed 4 bases, J shed 2 bases, and the junction held 5 bases outside the gene matches. Germline values: CDR1 LGHNA, CDR2 YNFKEQ.

The CDR3: CASSTLGTDTQYF. The CDR3, as DNA: TGTGCCAGCAGTACCCTTGGCACAGATACGCAGTATTTT. The V gene is TRBV27, the J gene TRBJ2-3; D is unclear. The CDR3 sequence is 13 residues long. Trimming removed 5 bases at V and 1 base at J, with 7 bases between. Germline lookup yields CDR1 MNHEY and CDR2 SMNVEV (reference sequence).

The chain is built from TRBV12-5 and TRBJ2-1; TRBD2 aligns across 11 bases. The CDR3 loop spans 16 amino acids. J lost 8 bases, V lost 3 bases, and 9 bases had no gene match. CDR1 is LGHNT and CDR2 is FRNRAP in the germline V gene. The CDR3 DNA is TGTGCTAGTGGTTTCACTAGCGGGGGCGCCTTCTATGAGCAGTTCTTC. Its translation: CASGFTSGGAFYEQFF.

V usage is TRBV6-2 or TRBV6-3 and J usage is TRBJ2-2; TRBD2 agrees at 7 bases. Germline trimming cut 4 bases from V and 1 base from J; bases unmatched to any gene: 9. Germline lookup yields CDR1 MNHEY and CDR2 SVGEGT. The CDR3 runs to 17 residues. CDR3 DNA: TGTGCCAGCAGTTTTTTACCGGGGGGACTGAACACCGGGGAGCTGTTTTTT. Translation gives CASSFLPGGLNTGELFF.

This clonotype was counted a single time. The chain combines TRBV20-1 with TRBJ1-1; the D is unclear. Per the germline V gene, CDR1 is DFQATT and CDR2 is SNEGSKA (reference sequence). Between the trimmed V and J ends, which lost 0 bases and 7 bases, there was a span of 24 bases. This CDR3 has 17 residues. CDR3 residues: CSARDVSGRFLYSEAFF. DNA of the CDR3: TGCAGTGCTAGAGATGTGAGTGGGAGGTTTCTTTATAGTGAAGCTTTCTTT.

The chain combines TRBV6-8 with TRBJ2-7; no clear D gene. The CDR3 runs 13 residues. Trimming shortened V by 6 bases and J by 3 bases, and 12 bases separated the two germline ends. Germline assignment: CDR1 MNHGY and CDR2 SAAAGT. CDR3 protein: CASRSLAVYEQYV. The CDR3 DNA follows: TGTGCCAGCAGGTCTCTGGCAGTCTACGAGCAGTACGTC.

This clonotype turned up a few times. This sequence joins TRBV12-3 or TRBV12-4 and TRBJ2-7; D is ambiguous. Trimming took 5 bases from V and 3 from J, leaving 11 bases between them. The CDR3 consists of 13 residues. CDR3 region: CASSDGRLYEQYV. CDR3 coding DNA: TGTGCCAGCAGTGACGGCAGGCTCTACGAGCAGTACGTC.

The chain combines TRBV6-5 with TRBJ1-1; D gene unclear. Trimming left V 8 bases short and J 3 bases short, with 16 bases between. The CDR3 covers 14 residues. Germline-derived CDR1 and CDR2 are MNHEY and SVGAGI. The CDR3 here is CASRPDGGYTEAFF. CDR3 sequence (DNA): TGTGCCAGCCGACCAGACGGCGGCTACACTGAAGCTTTCTTT.

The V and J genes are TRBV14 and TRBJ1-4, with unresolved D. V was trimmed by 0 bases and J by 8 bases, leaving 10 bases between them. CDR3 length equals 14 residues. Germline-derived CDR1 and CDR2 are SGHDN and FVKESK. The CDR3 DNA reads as TGTGCCAGCAGCCAAGAGGGCGTTCGGGAAAAACTGTTTTTT. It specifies CASSQEGVREKLFF.

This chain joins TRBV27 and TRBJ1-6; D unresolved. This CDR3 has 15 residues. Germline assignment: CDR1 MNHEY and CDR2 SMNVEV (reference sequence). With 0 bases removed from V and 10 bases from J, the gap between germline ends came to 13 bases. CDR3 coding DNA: TGTGCCAGCAGTTTATCGACGGGAAGAGGGTCACCCCTCCACTTT. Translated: CASSLSTGRGSPLHF.

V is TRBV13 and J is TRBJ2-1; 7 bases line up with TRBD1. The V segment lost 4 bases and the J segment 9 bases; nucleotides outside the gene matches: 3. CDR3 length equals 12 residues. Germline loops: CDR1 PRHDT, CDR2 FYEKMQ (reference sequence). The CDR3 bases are TGTGCCAGCAGCTCACAGGGGACTGAGCAGTTCTTC. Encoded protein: CASSSQGTEQFF.

The CDR3 DNA sequence: TGTGCCAGCAGCCCAACCCCAGAGCATTTT. It yields the protein CASSPTPEHF. The rearrangement joins TRBV7-9 to TRBJ1-5, with D hard to call. V was pared by 5 bases and J by 14 bases, with 10 bases between. There are 10 residues in the CDR3. The germline gives CDR1 SEHNR, CDR2 FQNEAQ (reference sequence).